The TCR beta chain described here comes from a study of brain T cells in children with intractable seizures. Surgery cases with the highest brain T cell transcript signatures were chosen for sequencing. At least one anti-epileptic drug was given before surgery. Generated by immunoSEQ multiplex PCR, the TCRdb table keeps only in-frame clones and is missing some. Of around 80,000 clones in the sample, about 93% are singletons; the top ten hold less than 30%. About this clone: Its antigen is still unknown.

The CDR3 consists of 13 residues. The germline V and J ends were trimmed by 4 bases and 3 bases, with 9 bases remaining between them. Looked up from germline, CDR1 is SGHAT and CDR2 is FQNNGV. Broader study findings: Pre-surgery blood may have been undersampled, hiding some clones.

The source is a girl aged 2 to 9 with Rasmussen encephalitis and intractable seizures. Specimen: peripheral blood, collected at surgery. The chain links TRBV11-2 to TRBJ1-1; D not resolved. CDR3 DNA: TGTGCCAGCAGCTGGACCAAGGACACTGAAGCTTTCTTT. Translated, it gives CASSWTKDTEAFF.